Below, 13 T cell receptor beta chains from the same sample are listed, as sequenced in a study of CD8+ T cells in alopecia areata. Treatment specified: oral pan-JAK inhibitor, 5-10 mg twice daily. cDNA serving as the sequencing template came from extracted, reverse transcribed RNA. Libraries were prepared by immunoSEQ multiplex PCR; TCRdb keeps only in-frame clonotypes and omits some of them. The table has 200,000 or so clones, roughly 64% seen once; the top ten hold roughly 5%. Here the sequenced sample was CD4+ T cells sorted from blood, taken at week 24, from a patient treated with tofacitinib. Source of these receptors: a human donor with alopecia areata.

The V and J genes are TRBV5-1 and TRBJ2-3, with D tentatively TRBD1 (6 bases). CDR1 and CDR2 from the germline V gene are SGHRS and YFSETQ. V gave up 4 bases and J gave up 1 base, with 10 bases separating them. The length of the CDR3 is 14 residues. CDR3 bases: TGCGCCAGCAGCCCAAAGGGGGGCACAGATACGCAGTATTTT. This translates into CASSPKGGTDTQYF.

This rearrangement joins TRBV30 to TRBJ2-1; D gene unclear. Germline V gives CDR1 GTSNPN, CDR2 SVGIG (reference sequence). There are 13 residues in the CDR3. The V and J ends lost 2 bases and 0 bases respectively, with 5 bases between them. DNA of the CDR3: TGTGCCTGGAGTATCAGCTCCTACAATGAGCAGTTCTTC. It specifies CAWSISSYNEQFF. The complete variable domain, with remaining parts taken from reference TRBV30 and TRBJ2-1, reads SQTIHQWPATLVQPVGSPLSLECTVEGTSNPNLYWYRQAAGRGLQLLFYSVGIGQISSEVPQNLSASRPQDRQFILSSKKLLLSDSGFYLCAWSISSYNEQFFGPGTRLTVL.

This clone was detected once. This chain links TRBV7-2 with TRBJ2-2; the D gene is possibly TRBD1 (6 bases). The V and J ends lost 1 base and 5 bases respectively, with 20 bases between them. This CDR3 is built from 18 residues. The germline gives CDR1 SGHTA, CDR2 FQGNSA. The CDR3 bases are TGTGCCAGCAGCTTAGACCCCTTGGGGGCGGCCCTAACCGGGGAGCTGTTTTTT. It specifies CASSLDPLGAALTGELFF. The full variable domain, with the rest looked up from reference TRBV7-2 and TRBJ2-2, is GAGVSQSPSNKVTEKGKDVELRCDPISGHTALYWYRQSLGQGLEFLIYFQGNSAPDKSGLPSDRFSAERTGGSVSTLTIQRTQQEDSAVYLCASSLDPLGAALTGELFFGEGSRLTVL.

In its sample, this clone was seen a few times. The chain links TRBV9 to TRBJ2-2; 8 nucleotides match TRBD2. Germline V gene lookup returns CDR1 SGDLS and CDR2 YYNGEE. The CDR3 sequence is 15 residues long. The J segment lost 0 bases and the V segment lost 3 bases, leaving 1 base of the junction unmatched. The CDR3 spells CASSETSANTGELFF. CDR3 nucleotides: TGTGCCAGCAGCGAGACTAGCGCGAACACCGGGGAGCTGTTTTTT.

The chain joins TRBV28 to TRBJ2-7; tentatively, D is TRBD1 (5 bases). The CDR3 covers 11 residues. Trimming stripped 5 bases from V and 9 bases from J, with 11 bases between. CDR1 and CDR2 (germline): MDHEN, SYDVKM. The CDR3 DNA follows: TGTGCCAGCAGTCCCGACAGCGCGCAGTACTTC. Amino acids: CASSPDSAQYF.

This sequence joins TRBV14 and TRBJ2-5; TRBD1 matches 11 bases. The germline gives CDR1 SGHDN, CDR2 FVKESK. CDR3 length: 17 amino acids. Trimming at V came to 0 bases and at J to 2 bases, leaving 5 bases not matched to a gene. The CDR3: CASSQDLGQGDQETQYF. In DNA form, the CDR3 reads TGTGCCAGCAGCCAAGATTTGGGACAGGGGGATCAAGAGACCCAGTACTTC.

CDR3 sequence: CSVTGDSNQPQHF. The CDR3, as DNA: TGCAGCGTTACAGGGGATAGCAATCAGCCCCAGCATTTT. The chain is built from TRBV29-1 and TRBJ1-5; the match to TRBD1 covers 7 bases. The V and J ends lost 5 bases and 0 bases, in that order; junction bases with no gene match: 1. The CDR3 extends over 13 amino acids. The germline V gene has CDR1 SQVTM and CDR2 ANQGSEA. The complete variable domain, with remaining parts taken from reference TRBV29-1 and TRBJ1-5, reads SAVISQKPSRDICQRGTSLTIQCQVDSQVTMMFWYRQQPGQSLTLIATANQGSEATYESGFVIDKFPISRPNLTFSTLTVSNMSPEDSSIYLCSVTGDSNQPQHFGDGTRLSIL.

This clone was observed a few times. The chain employs TRBV15 and TRBJ2-7; TRBD1 matches 8 bases. CDR3 length: 15 amino acids. Germline CDR1 LNHNV, CDR2 YYDKDF (reference sequence). J gave up 3 bases and V 3 bases, and 7 bases lay outside the gene matches. The CDR3 bases are TGTGCCACCAGCAGTCAAGGGACAGGAAACTACGAGCAGTACTTC. Translated, it gives CATSSQGTGNYEQYF.

The genes are TRBV4-3 and TRBJ2-3, with D perhaps assigned TRBD1 or TRBD2 (7 bases each). The germline gives CDR1 LGHNA, CDR2 YSLEER. V was trimmed by 4 bases and J by 5 bases, leaving 22 bases between them. This CDR3 region has 17 residues. In nucleotides, the CDR3 is TGCGCCAGCAGCCGGACAGGCGGGGGCCATGCACGAGATACGCAGTATTTT. It codes for CASSRTGGGHARDTQYF.

V and J are TRBV7-9 and TRBJ2-6, with TRBD1 as a possible D gene (5 bases). Trimming removed 2 bases at V and 3 bases at J, with 11 bases between. Germline V gene sequence: CDR1 SEHNR, CDR2 FQNEAQ (reference sequence). This CDR3 comprises 16 residues. CDR3 loop: CASSLPGIGGANVLTF. CDR3 DNA sequence: TGTGCCAGCAGCTTACCAGGGATCGGTGGGGCCAACGTCCTGACTTTC.

This chain uses TRBV5-1 with TRBJ2-5; 8 positions agree with TRBD2. J lost 3 bases, V lost 2 bases, and 6 bases had no gene match. The germline gives CDR1 SGHRS, CDR2 YFSETQ. This CDR3 has 15 residues. CDR3 amino acids: CASSFYSGAEETQYF. The CDR3, as DNA: TGCGCCAGCAGCTTTTATAGCGGGGCTGAAGAGACCCAGTACTTC.

This clone came up a few times. V and J are TRBV13 and TRBJ1-1; D remains unclear. Trimming pared 1 base from V and 5 bases from J, leaving 11 bases between. This CDR3 region has 14 residues. CDR1 is PRHDT and CDR2 is FYEKMQ in the germline V gene (reference sequence). The CDR3 spells CASSLDQVGTEAFF. The CDR3 DNA reads as TGTGCCAGCAGCTTAGATCAGGTAGGAACTGAAGCTTTCTTT.

This clone was found a few times. V is TRBV27 and J is TRBJ2-2, with D hard to call. The ends were cut back, 3 bases at V and 1 base at J, with 9 bases in the middle. Germline CDR1 reads MNHEY; CDR2 reads SMNVEV (reference sequence). This CDR3 contains 15 residues. The CDR3 DNA reads as TGTGCCAGCAGTTTGTTTGACGAGAACACCGGGGAGCTGTTTTTT. Translated, it gives CASSLFDENTGELFF.